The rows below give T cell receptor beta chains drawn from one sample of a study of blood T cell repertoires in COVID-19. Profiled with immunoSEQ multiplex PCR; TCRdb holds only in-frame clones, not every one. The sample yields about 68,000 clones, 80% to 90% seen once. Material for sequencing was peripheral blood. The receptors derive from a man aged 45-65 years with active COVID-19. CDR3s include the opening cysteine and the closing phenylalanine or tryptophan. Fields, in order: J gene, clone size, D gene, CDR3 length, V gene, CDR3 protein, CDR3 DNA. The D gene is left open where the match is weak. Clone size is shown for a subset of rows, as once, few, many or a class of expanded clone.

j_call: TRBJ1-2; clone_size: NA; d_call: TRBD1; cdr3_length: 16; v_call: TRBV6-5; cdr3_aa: CASSSFQQGESYGYTF; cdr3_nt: TGTGCCAGCAGTTCCTTTCAACAGGGGGAGAGCTATGGCTACACCTTC
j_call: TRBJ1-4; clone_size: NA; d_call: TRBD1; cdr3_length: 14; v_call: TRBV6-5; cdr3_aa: CASSGTAFNEKLFF; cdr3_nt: TGTGCCAGCAGCGGGACAGCATTTAATGAAAAACTGTTTTTT
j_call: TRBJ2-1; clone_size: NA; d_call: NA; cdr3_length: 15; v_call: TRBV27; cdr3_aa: CASSLSNPWGDEQFF; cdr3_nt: TGTGCCAGCAGTTTATCTAATCCATGGGGGGATGAGCAGTTCTTC
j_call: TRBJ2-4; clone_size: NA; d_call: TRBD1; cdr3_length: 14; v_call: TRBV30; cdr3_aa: CAWSVQGAKNIQYF; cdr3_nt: TGTGCCTGGAGTGTACAGGGGGCCAAAAACATTCAGTACTTC
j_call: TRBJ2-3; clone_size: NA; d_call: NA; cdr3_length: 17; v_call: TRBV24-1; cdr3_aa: CATSAPGEGYKTDTQYF; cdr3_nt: TGTGCCACCAGTGCCCCAGGTGAAGGATACAAGACAGATACGCAGTATTTT
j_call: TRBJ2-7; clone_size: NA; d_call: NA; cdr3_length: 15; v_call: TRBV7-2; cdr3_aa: CASSLGGGLAREQYF; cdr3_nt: TGTGCCAGCAGCTTAGGGGGGGGGCTGGCTCGGGAGCAGTACTTC
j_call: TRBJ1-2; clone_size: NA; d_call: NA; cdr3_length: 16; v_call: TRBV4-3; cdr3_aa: CASSQDQEGSPYGYTF; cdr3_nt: TGCGCCAGCAGCCAAGATCAGGAGGGGTCCCCCTATGGCTACACCTTC
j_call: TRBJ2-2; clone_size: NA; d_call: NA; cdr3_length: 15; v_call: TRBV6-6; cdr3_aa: CATNRVQGGTGELFF; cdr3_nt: TGTGCCACCAACAGGGTCCAGGGCGGCACCGGGGAGCTGTTTTTT
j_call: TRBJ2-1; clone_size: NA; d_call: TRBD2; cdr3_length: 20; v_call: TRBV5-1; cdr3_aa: CASSPEGVTSGYSSYNEQFF; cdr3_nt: TGCGCCAGCAGCCCGGAGGGAGTCACTAGCGGGTATAGCTCCTACAATGAGCAGTTCTTC
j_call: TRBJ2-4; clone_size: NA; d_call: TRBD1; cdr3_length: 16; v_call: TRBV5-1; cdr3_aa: CASSTGTGYRKNIQYF; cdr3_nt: TGCGCCAGCAGCACAGGGACAGGGTATCGGAAAAACATTCAGTACTTC
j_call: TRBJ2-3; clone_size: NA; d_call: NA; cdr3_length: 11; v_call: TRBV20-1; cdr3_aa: CSAPSKDTQYF; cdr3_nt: TGCAGTGCCCCCTCTAAAGATACGCAGTATTTT
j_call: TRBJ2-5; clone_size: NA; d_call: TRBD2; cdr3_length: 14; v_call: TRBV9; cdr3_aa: CASSDRTSLETQYF; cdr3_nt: TGTGCCAGCAGCGACCGGACTAGCTTGGAGACCCAGTACTTC
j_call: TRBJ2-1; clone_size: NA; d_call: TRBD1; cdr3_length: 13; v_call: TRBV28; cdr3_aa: CVLDRGIDNEQFF; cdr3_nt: TGTGTCCTGGACAGGGGTATTGATAATGAGCAGTTCTTC
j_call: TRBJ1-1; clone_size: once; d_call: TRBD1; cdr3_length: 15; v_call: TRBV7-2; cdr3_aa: CASSLQGAGDTEAFF; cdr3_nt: TGTGCCAGCAGCTTACAGGGGGCGGGGGACACTGAAGCTTTCTTT
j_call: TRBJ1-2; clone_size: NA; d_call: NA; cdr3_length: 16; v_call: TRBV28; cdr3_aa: CASSLGNAGVGYGYTF; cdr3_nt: TGTGCCAGCAGTTTGGGTAACGCAGGGGTTGGCTATGGCTACACCTTC
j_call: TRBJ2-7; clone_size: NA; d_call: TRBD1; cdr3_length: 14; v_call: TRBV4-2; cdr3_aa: CASSQGQDRDEQYF; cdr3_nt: TGTGCCAGCAGCCAAGGGCAGGACAGGGACGAGCAGTACTTC
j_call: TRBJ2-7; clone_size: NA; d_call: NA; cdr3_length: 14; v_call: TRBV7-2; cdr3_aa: CASSLVASEGEQYF; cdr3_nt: TGTGCCAGCAGCTTAGTCGCTAGCGAAGGCGAGCAGTACTTC
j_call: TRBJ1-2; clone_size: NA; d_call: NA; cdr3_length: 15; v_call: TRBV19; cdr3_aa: CASSIWGRISYGYTF; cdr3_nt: TGTGCCAGTAGTATTTGGGGCAGGATTTCCTATGGCTACACCTTC
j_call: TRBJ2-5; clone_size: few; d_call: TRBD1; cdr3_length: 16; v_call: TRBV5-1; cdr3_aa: CASSLEVPGGQETQYF; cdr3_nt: TGCGCCAGCAGCTTGGAGGTTCCAGGGGGCCAAGAGACCCAGTACTTC
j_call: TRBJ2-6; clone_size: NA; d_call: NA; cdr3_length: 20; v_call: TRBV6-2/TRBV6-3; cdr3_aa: CASSYSISAGAQSGANVLTF; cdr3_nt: TGTGCCAGCAGTTACTCGATCTCCGCAGGGGCCCAAAGTGGGGCCAACGTCCTGACTTTC
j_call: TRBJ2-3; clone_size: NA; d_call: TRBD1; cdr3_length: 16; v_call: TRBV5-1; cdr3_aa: CASSTDPRGQADTQYF; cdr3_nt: TGCGCCAGCAGCACCGATCCCAGGGGGCAAGCAGATACGCAGTATTTT
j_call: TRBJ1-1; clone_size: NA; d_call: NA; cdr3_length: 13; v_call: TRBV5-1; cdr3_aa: CASSYLAYTEAFF; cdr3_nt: TGCGCCAGCAGTTATTTGGCCTACACTGAAGCTTTCTTT
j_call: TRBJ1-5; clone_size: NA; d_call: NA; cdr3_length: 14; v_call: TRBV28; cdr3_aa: CASSYAGYNQPQHF; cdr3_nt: TGTGCCAGCAGTTATGCAGGGTACAATCAGCCCCAGCATTTT
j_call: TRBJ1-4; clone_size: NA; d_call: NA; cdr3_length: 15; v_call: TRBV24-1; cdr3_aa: CATSENTEENEKLFF; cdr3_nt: TGTGCCACCAGTGAAAATACAGAAGAGAATGAAAAACTGTTTTTT
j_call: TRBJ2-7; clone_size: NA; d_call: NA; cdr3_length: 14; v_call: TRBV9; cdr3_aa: CASSVAGREDEQYF; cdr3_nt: TGTGCCAGCAGCGTAGCGGGCAGGGAGGACGAGCAGTACTTC
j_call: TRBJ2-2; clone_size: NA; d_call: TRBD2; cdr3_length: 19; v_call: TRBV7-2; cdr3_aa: CASSLVGLAGGPYTGELFF; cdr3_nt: TGTGCCAGCAGCTTAGTCGGACTAGCGGGGGGGCCATACACCGGGGAGCTGTTTTTT
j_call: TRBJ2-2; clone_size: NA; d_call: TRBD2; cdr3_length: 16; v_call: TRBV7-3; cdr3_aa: CASSPLAGSRTGELFF; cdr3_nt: TGCGCCAGCAGCCCACTAGCGGGGTCTAGGACCGGGGAGCTGTTTTTT
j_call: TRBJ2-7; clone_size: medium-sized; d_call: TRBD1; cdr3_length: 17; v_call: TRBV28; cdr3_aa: CASSLPLGQGASYEQYF; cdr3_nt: TGTGCCAGCAGTTTACCTCTCGGACAGGGGGCAAGCTACGAGCAGTACTTC
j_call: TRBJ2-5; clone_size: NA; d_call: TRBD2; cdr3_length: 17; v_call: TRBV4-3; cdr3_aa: CASSRASGGTIEETQYF; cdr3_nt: TGCGCCAGCAGCCGGGCTAGCGGGGGAACCATAGAAGAGACCCAGTACTTC
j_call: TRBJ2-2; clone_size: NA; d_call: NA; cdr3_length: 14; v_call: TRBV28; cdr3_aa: CASSLEAITGELFF; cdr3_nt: TGTGCCAGCAGTTTAGAGGCCATCACCGGGGAGCTGTTTTTT